This entry lists 27 T cell receptor beta chains sequenced from one sample in a study of blood T cell repertoires in COVID-19. Only in-frame clones appear in the TCRdb table, and some are missing; sequencing was by immunoSEQ multiplex PCR. The repertoire has around 280,000 clones, almost 90% of them found once; the top ten carry about 1.7%. What was sequenced was PBMCs or T cells enriched from blood (not recorded which). Every receptor here comes from a woman under 30 with acute COVID-19.

The rearrangement links TRBV7-9 to TRBJ1-4; possibly TRBD1 for D (5 bases). Looked up from germline, CDR1 is SEHNR and CDR2 is FQNEAQ (reference sequence). Deletions cut 10 bases from V and 3 bases from J, with 12 bases between. The CDR3 length is 13 residues. CDR3 loop: CAIRGQPNEKLFF. CDR3 DNA: TGTGCCATAAGGGGTCAGCCTAATGAAAAACTGTTTTTT.

This clone was observed once. The chain carries TRBV6-6 and TRBJ1-1, with TRBD1 matching 12 bases. This CDR3 is 14 amino acids long. Trimming took 6 bases from V and 4 from J; bases not matched to a gene: 3. Germline loops: CDR1 MNHNY, CDR2 SVGAGI (reference sequence). CDR3 coding DNA: TGTGCCAGCAGGGGACAGGGGGCTAGCACTGAAGCTTTCTTT. Protein sequence: CASRGQGASTEAFF.

The chain links TRBV7-3 to TRBJ2-3; 7 positions match TRBD2. CDR1 and CDR2 from the germline V gene are SGHTA and FQGTGA. The J segment lost 0 bases and the V segment lost 2 bases, leaving 8 bases of the junction unmatched. The CDR3 extends over 17 amino acids. The CDR3 region is CASSLAGTTKSTDTQYF. As DNA, the CDR3 is TGTGCCAGCAGCTTAGCCGGGACTACAAAAAGCACAGATACGCAGTATTTT.

The rearrangement joins TRBV29-1 to TRBJ1-3; D might be TRBD1 (5 bases). The V end was cut by 6 bases, the J end by 0 bases, with 12 bases between. Germline V gene lookup returns CDR1 SQVTM and CDR2 ANQGSEA. The CDR3 is 14 residues long. The DNA for the CDR3 is TGCAGCGTGGAAAAGGGGTTCTCTGGAAACACCATATATTTT. Protein: CSVEKGFSGNTIYF.

The J gene is TRBJ1-5, the V gene TRBV6-5, with D maybe TRBD1 (6 bases). CDR3 size: 14 residues. CDR1 MNHEY and CDR2 SVGAGI come from the germline V gene. Trimming took off 6 bases at V and 2 bases at J, with 11 bases between the two ends. The CDR3 nucleotides are TGTGCCAGCAGAAGGGGGGGAGGCAATCAGCCCCAGCATTTT. Translated: CASRRGGGNQPQHF.

The CDR3 spells CASSLEGRGAKNIQYF. In nucleotides, the CDR3 is TGCGCCAGCAGCTTGGAGGGCCGGGGGGCAAAAAACATTCAGTACTTC. The rearrangement links TRBV5-1 to TRBJ2-4, with TRBD2 as a possible D gene (7 bases). The CDR3 totals 16 residues. Germline-derived CDR1 and CDR2 are SGHRS and YFSETQ. With 0 bases removed from V and 4 bases from J, the gap between germline ends came to 14 bases.

The chain combines TRBV6-5 with TRBJ1-6; maybe TRBD1 (5 bases). The CDR3 has 14 residues. Germline assignment: CDR1 MNHEY and CDR2 SVGAGI. The V end was cut by 2 bases, the J end by 11 bases, with 13 bases between. CDR3 coding DNA: TGTGCCAGCAGTTACGGAGGGGTGGGGGCACCCCTCCACTTT. Translated: CASSYGGVGAPLHF.

The V call is TRBV7-8, the J call TRBJ2-7; 9 nucleotides match TRBD2. CDR1 is SGHVS and CDR2 is FQNEAQ in the germline V gene. After removal of 0 bases from V and 2 bases from J, the junction contained 2 bases not matched to a gene. The CDR3 extends over 15 amino acids. CDR3 nucleotides: TGTGCCAGCAGCTTAGCGGCTAGCGGGGCCTACGAGCAGTACTTC. This encodes CASSLAASGAYEQYF.

As for this clone: Germline is not matched at one junction end, which may reflect a read error. The chain carries TRBV7-7 and TRBJ2-5, with D possibly being TRBD2 (6 bases). Germline assignment: CDR1 SSHAT and CDR2 FNYEAQ (reference sequence). The CDR3 contains 15 residues. CDR3 DNA: TGTGCTAGCAGCTTTTCCGGGAGTCGAGGAGAGACCCAGTACTTC. It specifies CASSFSGSRGETQYF. The variable domain in full, with the rest retrieved from reference TRBV7-7 and TRBJ2-5, is GAGVSQSPRYKVTKRGQDVTLRCDPISSHATLYWYQQALGQGPEFLTYFNYEAQPDKSGLPSDRFSAERPEGSISTLTIQRTEQRDSAMYRCASSFSGSRGETQYFGPGTRLLVL.

The chain has TRBV18 and TRBJ2-7; 11 bases are shared with TRBD2. Looked up from germline, CDR1 is KGHSH and CDR2 is LQKENI. CDR3 length equals 15 residues. With 3 bases clipped from V and 5 bases from J, the junction kept 6 bases outside the gene matches. The CDR3 region has the DNA TGTGCCAGCTCACCTCGGACTAGCGGGTATGACGAGCAGTACTTC. Its translation: CASSPRTSGYDEQYF.

The J gene is TRBJ2-7, the V gene TRBV2; 7 bases agree with TRBD1. Trimming took 4 bases from V and 0 from J; bases not matched to a gene: 9. Germline V gene lookup returns CDR1 SNHLY and CDR2 FYNNEI. The CDR3 covers 16 residues. CDR3 region: CASSGSTGAYSYEQYF. The CDR3 coding sequence is TGTGCCAGCAGTGGATCTACAGGGGCCTACTCCTACGAGCAGTACTTC.

The DNA of the CDR3 is TGTGCCACCAGTGATTCAAACCCGGGACTAGGGAATGAGCAGTTCTTC. Translation gives CATSDSNPGLGNEQFF. The chain links TRBV24-1 to TRBJ2-1; TRBD2 matches at 8 bases. This CDR3 is 16 amino acids long. Germline loops: CDR1 KGHDR, CDR2 SFDVKD. V dropped 2 bases and J dropped 7; count of bases not matched to a gene: 9.

The chain employs TRBV18 and TRBJ2-7, with 9 bases that match TRBD2. Germline CDR1 KGHSH, CDR2 LQKENI. Trimming removed 2 bases from V and 1 base from J; junction bases left unmatched: 6. The CDR3 has 16 residues. Written as DNA, the CDR3 is TGTGCCAGCTCACCAGGACTAGCGAAGATTTCCTACGAGCAGTACTTC. Protein product: CASSPGLAKISYEQYF.

This sequence joins TRBV6-4 and TRBJ1-1, with TRBD1 matching 7 bases. V shed 5 bases, J shed 5 bases, and the junction held 8 bases outside the gene matches. In germline, CDR1 is MRHNA, CDR2 SNTAGT. This CDR3 has 14 amino acids. The CDR3 loop is CASSKGAGGTEAFF. The DNA of the CDR3 is TGTGCCAGCAGTAAGGGGGCTGGAGGGACTGAAGCTTTCTTT.

The rearrangement joins TRBV19 to TRBJ1-3, with 7 bases identical to TRBD1. The V gene end was trimmed by 7 bases and the J gene end by 0 bases; junction bases not matched to a gene: 9. Germline lookup yields CDR1 LNHDA and CDR2 SQIVND (reference sequence). CDR3 size: 16 residues. The CDR3 sequence: CASTVAGGTSGNTIYF. As DNA, the CDR3 is TGTGCCAGTACCGTCGCAGGGGGAACCTCTGGAAACACCATATATTTT.

This chain links TRBV30 with TRBJ2-3; possibly TRBD2 for D (6 bases). Trimming removed 5 bases at V and 6 bases at J, with 18 bases between. The CDR3 sequence is 14 residues long. Germline V gene sequence: CDR1 GTSNPN, CDR2 SVGIG (reference sequence). CDR3 residues: CAWLKGVGGDTQYF. CDR3 sequence (DNA): TGTGCCTGGCTTAAGGGAGTTGGGGGGGATACGCAGTATTTT.

This chain uses TRBV28 with TRBJ2-1; 7 nucleotides match TRBD2. In germline, CDR1 is MDHEN, CDR2 SYDVKM. Trimming at V came to 5 bases and at J to 4 bases, leaving 8 bases not matched to a gene. The CDR3 is 15 amino acids. The DNA of the CDR3 is TGTGCCAGCAGTATAGGTAGCGGGCAGTACAATGAGCAGTTCTTC. Translating it yields CASSIGSGQYNEQFF.

The rearrangement links TRBV28 to TRBJ2-5; TRBD2 agrees at 8 bases. Germline loops: CDR1 MDHEN, CDR2 SYDVKM. This CDR3 comprises 17 residues. Trimming removed 4 bases from V and 5 bases from J; junction bases left unmatched: 15. The CDR3 DNA reads TGTGCCAGCAGTTCCCTAAACGAAGCGGGAGCGGGGGAGACCCAGTACTTC. Encoded protein: CASSSLNEAGAGETQYF. Full variable domain (rest looked up from reference TRBV28 and TRBJ2-5): DVKVTQSSRYLVKRTGEKVFLECVQDMDHENMFWYRQDPGLGLRLIYFSYDVKMKEKGDIPEGYSVSREKKERFSLILESASTNQTSMYLCASSSLNEAGAGETQYFGPGTRLLVL.

Written as DNA, the CDR3 is TGTGCCAGTACTGAAAAGGGACTTAATCAGCCCCAGCATTTT. It codes for CASTEKGLNQPQHF. The V and J genes are TRBV19 and TRBJ1-5, with D possibly being TRBD1 (5 bases). Germline CDR1 is LNHDA and CDR2 is SQIVND (reference sequence). The CDR3 loop spans 14 amino acids. The V end was cut by 7 bases, the J end by 4 bases, with 14 bases between.

This chain uses TRBV12-3 or TRBV12-4 with TRBJ2-1; D gene unclear. Trimming took off 5 bases at V and 8 bases at J, with 13 bases between the two ends. The CDR3 is 13 residues long. CDR3 region: CASSLAVSYEQFF. The CDR3, as DNA: TGTGCCAGCAGTCTGGCGGTGAGCTATGAGCAGTTCTTC.

This chain joins TRBV11-3 and TRBJ2-1, with 9 nucleotides matching TRBD2. J lost 4 bases, V lost 5 bases, and 6 bases had no gene match. CDR3 length: 15 residues. CDR1 is SGHNT and CDR2 is YENEEA in the germline V gene. This chain's CDR3 is CASSRLSGGYNEQFF. CDR3 DNA sequence: TGTGCCAGCAGCAGACTGAGCGGGGGGTACAATGAGCAGTTCTTC.

The gene calls are TRBV6-5 and TRBJ1-2, with TRBD1 as a possible D gene (6 bases). CDR3 length: 13 amino acids. CDR1 MNHEY and CDR2 SVGAGI come from the germline V gene. Between the trimmed V and J ends, which lost 5 bases and 7 bases, there was a span of 14 bases. The CDR3 DNA reads TGTGCCAGCAGTCAGACAGGATCGGTTGGCTACACCTTC. It yields the protein CASSQTGSVGYTF.

The chain couples TRBV29-1 to TRBJ2-3, with 11 bases matching TRBD2. CDR1 and CDR2 from the germline V gene are SQVTM and ANQGSEA. V trimming: 4 bases; J trimming: 2 bases; junction bases outside the gene matches: 5. The CDR3 length is 15 residues. The CDR3 is CSVAASGRLTDTQYF. The CDR3 region has the DNA TGCAGCGTTGCGGCTAGCGGGAGGCTCACAGATACGCAGTATTTT.

This sequence joins TRBV2 and TRBJ2-2, with D possibly being TRBD2 (5 bases). This CDR3 has 14 amino acids. V lost 5 bases and J lost 4, with 11 bases in between. Germline V gene lookup returns CDR1 SNHLY and CDR2 FYNNEI. CDR3 sequence: CASSFRGATGELFF. In nucleotides, the CDR3 is TGTGCCAGCAGTTTCCGGGGAGCCACCGGGGAGCTGTTTTTT. Complete variable domain (other parts from reference TRBV2 and TRBJ2-2): EPEVTQTPSHQVTQMGQEVILRCVPISNHLYFYWYRQILGQKVEFLVSFYNNEISEKSEIFDDQFSVERPDGSNFTLKIRSTKLEDSAMYFCASSFRGATGELFFGEGSRLTVL.

The rearrangement joins TRBV5-1 to TRBJ1-1, with D perhaps matching TRBD1 (5 bases). Trimming removed 0 bases from V and 6 bases from J, with 12 bases in between. The CDR3 has 14 amino acids. CDR1 is SGHRS, CDR2 YFSETQ, per germline. The CDR3 region is CASSLVQVSAEAFF. The CDR3 bases are TGCGCCAGCAGCTTGGTACAGGTGAGCGCTGAAGCTTTCTTT.

This clone was seen just once. The genes are TRBV10-3 and TRBJ2-7; D not resolved. CDR3 length equals 13 residues. The germline V gene encodes CDR1 ENHRY and CDR2 SYGVKD. V dropped 3 bases and J dropped 5 bases, with 11 bases sitting between them. CDR3 sequence: CAISDSRSDEQYF. The CDR3 nucleotides read TGTGCCATCAGTGACTCCAGGTCCGACGAGCAGTACTTC.

The V call is TRBV6-6, the J call TRBJ2-3, with TRBD1 matching 7 bases. Germline V lookup: CDR1 MNHNY, CDR2 SVGAGI (reference sequence). V lost 5 bases and J lost 0; bases outside the gene matches: 8. This CDR3 has 16 amino acids. CDR3 sequence (DNA): TGTGCCAGCAGTCGAAAGGGGGCGGGTAGCACAGATACGCAGTATTTT. Amino acids: CASSRKGAGSTDTQYF.